This TCR beta chain is from a study of T cells in Graves' hyperthyroidism and ophthalmopathy. There were TCR beta CDR3 regions amplified from RNA transcripts. TCR CDR3 underwent first-round RT-PCR with the HTBI primer set. MiXCR, applied by TCRdb to the multiplex PCR reads, yields one record per CDR3 protein. The sample yields a few hundred thousand distinct CDR3 sequences, roughly 19% seen once. Source material for PBMCs was 10 ml fresh peripheral blood. CDR3 length: 17 amino acids. V was clipped by 3 bases and J by 0 bases; unmatched bases: 11. Germline assignment: CDR1 DFQATT and CDR2 SNEGSKA (reference sequence). This clonotype turned up a few times.

The sequencing sample was made of blood. The source is a young woman with Graves' hyperthyroidism. The rearrangement links TRBV20-1 to TRBJ2-3; 8 positions match TRBD2. The CDR3 loop is CSARFAGGIPSTDTQYF. CDR3 DNA: TGCAGTGCTAGGTTCGCGGGGGGAATCCCTAGCACAGATACGCAGTATTTT.